The 14 T cell receptor beta chains below all came from one sample that was sequenced in a study of OX40 agonist ivuxolimab in advanced cancers. Data came from immunoSEQ multiplex PCR; TCRdb stores just in-frame clones and leaves some out. Found here are fewer than 90,000 clones, more than 75% of them singletons; the top ten hold less than 3%. The source was CD4+ or CD8+ T cells sorted from blood, collected in a trial of the OX40 agonist ivuxolimab. Receptors originate from an adult with an advanced solid tumor such as melanoma, head and neck, liver or kidney cancer.

The rearrangement uses TRBV6-5 and TRBJ1-1; the D gene is possibly TRBD1 (6 bases). Germline V lookup: CDR1 MNHEY, CDR2 SVGAGI. Trimming removed 0 bases at V and 1 base at J, with 12 bases between. The CDR3 has 16 residues. CDR3 sequence reads: CASSYSGGGANTEAFF. The CDR3 bases are TGTGCCAGCAGTTACTCGGGGGGGGGCGCGAACACTGAAGCTTTCTTT.

The V and J genes are TRBV4-2 and TRBJ1-1, with 7 nucleotides matching TRBD1. J gave up 2 bases and V 0 bases, and 12 bases lay outside the gene matches. Germline V CDR1 and CDR2: LGHNA, YNFKEQ. This CDR3 is built from 18 residues. The CDR3 DNA is TGTGCCAGCAGCCAAGATGAAAAACGCCGGGACAGCAACACTGAAGCTTTCTTT. Its protein is CASSQDEKRRDSNTEAFF.

This rearrangement joins TRBV18 to TRBJ1-3; maybe TRBD1 (5 bases). The CDR3 is 16 residues long. Germline V gene data show CDR1 as KGHSH and CDR2 as LQKENI. Trimming took off 6 bases at V and 0 bases at J, with 15 bases between the two ends. The CDR3: CASSQDMGSSGNTIYF. The CDR3 DNA sequence: TGTGCCAGCTCGCAGGACATGGGTAGCTCTGGAAACACCATATATTTT.

This clone was seen a single time. The chain is built from TRBV18 and TRBJ1-2; D is possibly TRBD1 (5 bases). The CDR3 totals 14 residues. Germline CDR1 KGHSH, CDR2 LQKENI. Between the trimmed V and J ends, which lost 5 bases and 6 bases, there was a span of 16 bases. The CDR3 nucleotides are TGTGCCAGCTCAGCACAAGGGGCCCCTAATGGCTACACCTTC. As protein: CASSAQGAPNGYTF.

The chain joins TRBV5-1 to TRBJ2-3; 9 nucleotides match TRBD1. Germline-derived CDR1 and CDR2 are SGHRS and YFSETQ. The length of the CDR3 is 16 residues. V shed 0 bases, J shed 7 bases, and the junction held 9 bases outside the gene matches. The CDR3 spells CASSLVGQGVANTQYF. CDR3 nucleotide sequence: TGCGCCAGCAGCTTGGTGGGACAGGGTGTTGCAAATACGCAGTATTTT.

This clone was seen more than once but under ten times. This sample also contains other DNA sequences that code for the same CDR3. This rearrangement joins TRBV28 to TRBJ1-5; D may be TRBD1 (5 bases). The CDR3 extends over 13 amino acids. Germline CDR1 is MDHEN and CDR2 is SYDVKM. V gave up 7 bases and J gave up 4 bases, with 11 bases separating them. CDR3 nucleotides: TGTGCCAGCACCGACGGGGGTAATCAGCCCCAGCATTTT. It is translated as CASTDGGNQPQHF.

The genes are TRBV5-1 and TRBJ2-6; D call uncertain. Germline V gene sequence: CDR1 SGHRS, CDR2 YFSETQ. V was clipped by 4 bases and J by 0 bases, with 8 bases between them. The length of the CDR3 is 15 residues. The CDR3 DNA sequence: TGCGCCAGCAGCCCGGAACTCTCTGGGGCCAACGTCCTGACTTTC. This gives the protein CASSPELSGANVLTF.

The chain combines TRBV28 with TRBJ2-2; D tentatively fits TRBD1 or TRBD2 (6 bases each). Germline V gene sequence: CDR1 MDHEN, CDR2 SYDVKM. Trimming left V 7 bases short and J 0 bases short, with 18 bases between. This CDR3 comprises 17 residues. The CDR3 nucleotides read TGTGCCAGCACCCCCGGGGGACACACCGCGAACACCGGGGAGCTGTTTTTT. Its protein is CASTPGGHTANTGELFF.

The rearrangement joins TRBV6-5 to TRBJ1-5, with D hard to call. This CDR3 region has 13 residues. V shed 4 bases and J shed 9 bases, with 13 bases lying between them. In germline, CDR1 is MNHEY, CDR2 SVGAGI. The CDR3 DNA sequence: TGTGCCAGCAGTTTCGGCGGGATAGGGCCCCAGCATTTT. This codes for CASSFGGIGPQHF.

The chain has TRBV7-9 and TRBJ2-1; no definite D call. The CDR3 length is 14 residues. Trimming cost V 5 bases and J 4 bases, with 12 bases left between them. The germline V gene has CDR1 SEHNR and CDR2 FQNEAQ (reference sequence). CDR3 loop: CASSRAVSYNEQFF. Here the CDR3 DNA reads TGTGCCAGCAGCCGGGCGGTGAGTTACAATGAGCAGTTCTTC.

V is TRBV6-1 and J is TRBJ2-7, with D uncertain. There are 10 residues in the CDR3. V was cut by 1 base and J by 9 bases, with 4 bases left in between. Looked up from germline, CDR1 is MNHNS and CDR2 is SASEGT. CDR3 in DNA: TGTGCCAGCAGTGAAGTAGGGCAGTACTTC. This translates into CASSEVGQYF.

The rearrangement uses TRBV5-1 and TRBJ1-2, with D tentatively TRBD1 (5 bases). V gave up 0 bases and J gave up 8 bases, with 20 bases separating them. This CDR3 has 16 amino acids. Germline V gene lookup returns CDR1 SGHRS and CDR2 YFSETQ. Here the CDR3 reads CASSLGLGPITGGYTF. In nucleotides, the CDR3 is TGCGCCAGCAGCTTGGGATTGGGACCGATCACGGGGGGCTACACCTTC.

This clone was seen a handful of times. This rearrangement joins TRBV19 to TRBJ2-7; 9 positions match TRBD1. Germline lookup yields CDR1 LNHDA and CDR2 SQIVND (reference sequence). The CDR3 has 13 amino acids. V lost 4 bases and J lost 5; bases outside the gene matches: 3. CDR3 amino acids: CASSTGQGNEQYF. The CDR3 DNA follows: TGTGCCAGTAGTACGGGACAGGGTAACGAGCAGTACTTC.

The chain uses TRBV28 and TRBJ2-5; possibly TRBD1 for D (6 bases). The CDR3 length is 16 residues. The germline V and J ends were trimmed by 5 bases and 4 bases, with 20 bases remaining between them. The germline V gene has CDR1 MDHEN and CDR2 SYDVKM. The CDR3 bases are TGTGCCAGCAGTCTGTATGTTCAGGGGTTCGGAGAGACCCAGTACTTC. As protein: CASSLYVQGFGETQYF.